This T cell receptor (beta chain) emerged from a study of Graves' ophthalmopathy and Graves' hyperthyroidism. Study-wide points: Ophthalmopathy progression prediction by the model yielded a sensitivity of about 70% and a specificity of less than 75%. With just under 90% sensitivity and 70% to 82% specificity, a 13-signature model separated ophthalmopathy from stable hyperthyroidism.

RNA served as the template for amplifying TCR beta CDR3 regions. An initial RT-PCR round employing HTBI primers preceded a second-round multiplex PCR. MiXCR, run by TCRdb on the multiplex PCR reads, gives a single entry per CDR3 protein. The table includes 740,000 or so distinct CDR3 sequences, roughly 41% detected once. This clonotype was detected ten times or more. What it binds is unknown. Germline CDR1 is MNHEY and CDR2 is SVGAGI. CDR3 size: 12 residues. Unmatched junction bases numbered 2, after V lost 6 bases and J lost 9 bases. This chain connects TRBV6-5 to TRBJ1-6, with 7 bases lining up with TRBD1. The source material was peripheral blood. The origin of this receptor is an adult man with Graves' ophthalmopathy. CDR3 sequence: CASRTGRSPLHF. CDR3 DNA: TGTGCCAGCAGGACAGGGCGTTCACCCCTCCACTTT.